These 15 T cell receptor beta chains share one sample of origin, sequenced in a study of T-cell reconstitution after alpha-beta-depleted transplantation in children. Unique molecular identifiers were incorporated into the prepared TCRbeta library. From the PCR reads, TCRdb called clonotypes with MiXCR, one entry per CDR3 protein. The repertoire holds some 490,000 distinct CDR3 sequences, with approximately 13% as singletons. Sequenced material: PBMCs from the stem cell graft donor, taken from the stem cell graft. The receptors here all came from a human donor who donated a stem cell graft to a child with combined immunodeficiency.

The sample holds a few counts of this clonotype. In DNA form, the CDR3 reads TGCAGTGCTCCAACTACGGGACTAGTCTCAGATACGCAGTATTTT. Translating it yields CSAPTTGLVSDTQYF. The chain combines TRBV20-1 with TRBJ2-3, with 8 bases matching TRBD2. The V and J ends lost 5 bases and 4 bases, in that order; junction bases with no gene match: 11. CDR1 and CDR2 from the germline V gene are DFQATT and SNEGSKA (reference sequence). The CDR3 length is 15 residues.

V usage is TRBV29-1 and J usage is TRBJ2-1; D unclear. Trimming took off 4 bases at V and 6 bases at J, with 16 bases between the two ends. Germline assignment: CDR1 SQVTM and CDR2 ANQGSEA. The CDR3 spans 14 residues. CDR3 nucleotide sequence: TGCAGCGTTGTACCCAAAAGGCAGGCCAATGAGCAGTTCTTC. Protein sequence: CSVVPKRQANEQFF.

This rearrangement joins TRBV2 to TRBJ1-1; D is ambiguous. The CDR3 has 12 residues. V was shortened by 3 bases and J by 3 bases, with 5 bases between the two germline ends. Germline V CDR1 and CDR2: SNHLY, FYNNEI. Here the CDR3 reads CASSDLYTEAFF. DNA for the CDR3: TGTGCCAGCAGTGACCTGTACACTGAAGCTTTCTTT. Together with reference TRBV2 and TRBJ1-1, the CDR3 gives the full variable domain: EPEVTQTPSHQVTQMGQEVILRCVPISNHLYFYWYRQILGQKVEFLVSFYNNEISEKSEIFDDQFSVERPDGSNFTLKIRSTKLEDSAMYFCASSDLYTEAFFGQGTRLTVV.

This clonotype was recorded at least ten times. This CDR3 is CASSVVPTAYEQYF. CDR3 DNA: TGTGCCAGCAGCGTAGTCCCGACCGCCTACGAGCAGTACTTC. The chain carries TRBV9 and TRBJ2-7; no clear D. Trimming stripped 0 bases from V and 2 bases from J, with 9 bases between. CDR3 length: 14 residues. CDR1 SGDLS and CDR2 YYNGEE come from the germline V gene.

The chain joins TRBV20-1 to TRBJ2-7; possible D gene TRBD2, 5 bases. The germline gives CDR1 DFQATT, CDR2 SNEGSKA (reference sequence). The CDR3 has 14 amino acids. With 3 bases removed from V and 4 bases from J, the gap between germline ends came to 16 bases. The CDR3 loop is CSARRARLAYEQYF. The CDR3 DNA sequence: TGCAGTGCTAGGAGGGCTCGGTTGGCTTACGAGCAGTACTTC.

The chain combines TRBV20-1 with TRBJ2-5; D possibly corresponds to TRBD2 (6 bases). Germline CDR1 DFQATT, CDR2 SNEGSKA (reference sequence). The V gene lost 4 bases and the J gene lost 4 bases, with 16 bases spanning the gap. This CDR3 region has 14 residues. CDR3 in amino acids: CSAIQSPGAETQYF. The DNA for the CDR3 is TGCAGTGCTATACAATCCCCGGGAGCAGAGACCCAGTACTTC.

There are a few counts of this clonotype. The CDR3 sequence is CASSYSAGGTSYTQYF. In DNA form, the CDR3 reads TGTGCCAGCAGTTACTCGGCCGGTGGGACGAGTTATACGCAGTATTTT. The genes are TRBV6-5 and TRBJ2-3; TRBD1 or TRBD2 may be the D gene (5 bases each). V was trimmed by 0 bases and J by 7 bases, leaving 17 bases between them. Germline V gene data show CDR1 as MNHEY and CDR2 as SVGAGI. This CDR3 contains 16 residues.

The table lists this clonotype with a count of one. The chain uses TRBV6-2 or TRBV6-3 and TRBJ1-5; D remains ambiguous. The CDR3 is made up of 14 amino acids. The V and J ends lost 2 bases and 7 bases respectively, with 12 bases between them. CDR1 is MNHEY and CDR2 is SVGEGT in the germline V gene. The CDR3 DNA follows: TGTGCCAGCAGTTACACGGCCAGCGGACAGCCCCAGCATTTT. It is translated as CASSYTASGQPQHF.

Comment on this clonotype: The germline gene is not matched at one end of the junction; a read error may be the cause. The chain is built from TRBV24-1 and TRBJ2-1; D gene uncertain. In germline, CDR1 is KGHDR, CDR2 SFDVKD. This CDR3 has 16 amino acids. CDR3 region: CATSDTTHSSYNEHFF. CDR3 nucleotides: TGTGCCACCAGTGATACGACCCACAGCTCCTACAATGAGCATTTCTTC.

This clonotype has at least ten counts. The rearrangement uses TRBV24-1 and TRBJ1-5; D not resolved. From germline, CDR1 is KGHDR and CDR2 SFDVKD. Between the trimmed V and J ends, which lost 3 bases and 2 bases, there was a span of 7 bases. This CDR3 region has 14 residues. The chain's CDR3 is CATSDRLGNQPQHF. The CDR3 nucleotides read TGTGCCACCAGTGATCGACTCGGCAATCAGCCCCAGCATTTT.

The V and J genes are TRBV10-3 and TRBJ1-2; 7 bases line up with TRBD1. V shed 6 bases, J shed 3 bases, and the junction held 13 bases outside the gene matches. The CDR3 has 16 residues. Germline V lookup: CDR1 ENHRY, CDR2 SYGVKD. DNA of the CDR3: TGTGCCATCAGCAGCTCAGGGGGGCCGGACCACTATGGCTACACCTTC. It is translated as CAISSSGGPDHYGYTF.

J is TRBJ2-6 and V is TRBV6-1; D gene uncertain. V shed 6 bases and J shed 0 bases, with 9 bases lying between them. This CDR3 comprises 15 residues. Looked up from germline, CDR1 is MNHNS and CDR2 is SASEGT. The CDR3 protein is CASRQQFSGANVLTF. Written as DNA, the CDR3 is TGTGCCAGCAGACAACAGTTCTCTGGGGCCAACGTCCTGACTTTC.

The chain has TRBV7-9 and TRBJ2-1; D not resolved. This CDR3 contains 13 residues. Germline V gene sequence: CDR1 SEHNR, CDR2 FQNEAQ (reference sequence). Trimming removed 5 bases at V and 9 bases at J, with 14 bases between. CDR3 DNA: TGTGCCAGCAGCGGCGGCTTCCTGGGTGAGCAGTTCTTC. Translated: CASSGGFLGEQFF.

A remark on this clonotype: This may stem from a read error, because a much larger clone lies one nucleotide away. The chain is built from TRBV20-1 and TRBJ2-3; 7 bases agree with TRBD1. This CDR3 has 14 amino acids. The V segment lost 6 bases and the J segment 7 bases; nucleotides outside the gene matches: 13. The germline gives CDR1 DFQATT, CDR2 SNEGSKA (reference sequence). The CDR3 loop is CSANLTTGPNTQYF. The DNA for the CDR3 is TGCAGTGCAAATCTTACGACAGGGCCAAATACGCAGTATTTT.

A few counts support this clonotype. The CDR3 here is CASSFSGSTSMKMEQFF. CDR3 bases: TGCGCCAGCAGCTTTTCTGGATCGACTAGCATGAAAATGGAGCAGTTCTTC. J is TRBJ2-1 and V is TRBV5-1; 7 nucleotides line up with TRBD2. From germline, CDR1 is SGHRS and CDR2 YFSETQ. The CDR3 is 17 amino acids. V was pared by 2 bases and J by 10 bases, with 18 bases of the junction left unmatched.